The 20 T cell receptor beta chains below were found in one sample sequenced in a study of cytomegalovirus exposure and HLA in healthy donors. PCR employed 60 Vbeta and 13 Jbeta primers. The table came from immunoSEQ multiplex PCR; TCRdb's copy has only in-frame clones and leaves some out. The table includes over 85,000 clones, roughly 73% detected once. The specimen sequenced was PBMCs. These receptors were taken from a woman aged 35 to 49 in good health and CMV-seronegative.

The chain uses TRBV2 and TRBJ2-2, with 9 bases that match TRBD1. The CDR3 extends over 15 amino acids. V trimming: 5 bases; J trimming: 5 bases; junction bases outside the gene matches: 6. From germline, CDR1 is SNHLY and CDR2 FYNNEI. The CDR3: CASSPPGQGTGELFF. CDR3 DNA: TGTGCCAGCAGTCCTCCGGGACAGGGTACCGGGGAGCTGTTTTTT.

This chain links TRBV9 with TRBJ1-1, with unresolved D. V lost 0 bases and J lost 3, with 9 bases in between. Germline CDR1 is SGDLS and CDR2 is YYNGEE. The CDR3 covers 14 residues. The CDR3 protein is CASSVVDWDTEAFF. In DNA form, the CDR3 reads TGTGCCAGCAGCGTAGTGGACTGGGACACTGAAGCTTTCTTT.

The chain combines TRBV7-6 with TRBJ1-4; 7 bases line up with TRBD1. The CDR3 spans 13 residues. Germline CDR1 SGHVS, CDR2 FNYEAQ. Trimming at V came to 5 bases and at J to 4 bases, leaving 1 base not matched to a gene. The CDR3 loop is CASSRDSNEKLFF. DNA for the CDR3: TGTGCCAGCAGCCGGGACAGTAATGAAAAACTGTTTTTT.

V gene TRBV18 combines with J gene TRBJ1-5, with TRBD1 matching over 8 bases. Looked up from germline, CDR1 is KGHSH and CDR2 is LQKENI. Unmatched junction bases numbered 6, after V lost 6 bases and J lost 5 bases. The CDR3 sequence is 14 residues long. CDR3: CASSKQGGDQPQHF. CDR3 in DNA: TGTGCCAGCTCGAAACAGGGGGGAGATCAGCCCCAGCATTTT.

DNA of the CDR3: TGTGCCAGCAGCGGCCACAGGGGGTTGGCACCCCTCCACTTT. This sequence encodes CASSGHRGLAPLHF. The gene calls are TRBV9 and TRBJ1-6; TRBD1 matches at 8 bases. With V trimmed by 3 bases and J by 11 bases, 7 bases remained unmatched. The CDR3 covers 14 residues. Germline assignment: CDR1 SGDLS and CDR2 YYNGEE.

This sequence joins TRBV7-8 and TRBJ1-2; D is possibly TRBD1 (5 bases). This CDR3 contains 14 residues. Trimming cost V 0 bases and J 7 bases, with 12 bases left between them. In germline, CDR1 is SGHVS, CDR2 FQNEAQ. CDR3 in DNA: TGTGCCAGCAGCTTAGCGCAAAAAGGGGCTGGCTACACCTTC. This sequence encodes CASSLAQKGAGYTF.

The V call is TRBV9, the J call TRBJ2-1, with 7 bases identical to TRBD1. The germline V gene encodes CDR1 SGDLS and CDR2 YYNGEE. V was pared by 4 bases and J by 10 bases, with 5 bases of the junction left unmatched. CDR3 size: 12 residues. Written as DNA, the CDR3 is TGTGCCAGCAGCATAGAGGACAGGGAGCAGTTCTTC. The encoded protein is CASSIEDREQFF.

This clone was detected once. The chain recombines TRBV5-6 with TRBJ2-2; no firm D call. The CDR3 extends over 12 amino acids. Trimming shortened V by 1 base and J by 6 bases, and 4 bases separated the two germline ends. Germline CDR1 reads SGHDT; CDR2 reads YYEEEE. In nucleotides, the CDR3 is TGTGCCAGCAGCTTGCAGGCCGGGGAGCTGTTTTTT. It specifies CASSLQAGELFF.

Here the CDR3 DNA reads TGTGCCAGCATACTAGCGGGGGGTTCCTACGAGCAGTACTTC. Protein product: CASILAGGSYEQYF. The rearrangement uses TRBV28 and TRBJ2-7, with TRBD2 identical over 12 bases. Trimming at V came to 7 bases and at J to 1 base, leaving 2 bases not matched to a gene. Germline-derived CDR1 and CDR2 are MDHEN and SYDVKM. The CDR3 is 14 amino acids.

The sample holds one count of this clone. The rearrangement uses TRBV6-4 and TRBJ2-2, with no clear D. Trimming took off 3 bases at V and 4 bases at J, with 6 bases between the two ends. CDR3 size: 13 residues. From germline, CDR1 is MRHNA and CDR2 SNTAGT. In DNA, the CDR3 is TGTGCCAGCAGTGAACAGCCCACCGGGGAGCTGTTTTTT. Encoded protein: CASSEQPTGELFF.

The CDR3 protein is CASSLGGWDSSNQPQHF. In DNA, the CDR3 is TGCGCCAGCAGCTTGGGGGGTTGGGACAGCTCCAATCAGCCCCAGCATTTT. V usage is TRBV5-1 and J usage is TRBJ1-5; 7 bases align to TRBD1. The germline V gene has CDR1 SGHRS and CDR2 YFSETQ. This CDR3 has 17 amino acids. Trimming at V came to 0 bases and at J to 3 bases, leaving 9 bases not matched to a gene.

V gene TRBV6-1 combines with J gene TRBJ1-2; D is unclear. V was cut by 6 bases and J by 3 bases, with 8 bases left in between. Germline V gives CDR1 MNHNS, CDR2 SASEGT. The CDR3 is 12 residues long. CDR3 bases: TGTGCCAGCAGAGGCGGCGACTATGGCTACACCTTC. It is translated as CASRGGDYGYTF.

The chain carries TRBV6-1 and TRBJ2-3; TRBD2 matches 10 bases. Germline CDR1 and CDR2: MNHNS and SASEGT. With V trimmed by 4 bases and J by 5 bases, 6 bases remained unmatched. The length of the CDR3 is 15 residues. The CDR3 here is CASSGNSGGQDTQYF. The CDR3 DNA sequence: TGTGCCAGCAGTGGTAATAGCGGGGGGCAAGATACGCAGTATTTT.

V usage is TRBV30 and J usage is TRBJ1-1; the D gene is possibly TRBD1 (5 bases). The germline V gene encodes CDR1 GTSNPN and CDR2 SVGIG (reference sequence). CDR3 length: 14 residues. V was shortened by 4 bases and J by 4 bases, with 16 bases between the two germline ends. CDR3 sequence (DNA): TGTGCCTGGACCCAATTCAGGGAGGGCACTGAAGCTTTCTTT. As protein: CAWTQFREGTEAFF.

The chain recombines TRBV10-3 with TRBJ1-2; D possibly corresponds to TRBD1 (6 bases). The germline CDR1 and CDR2 sequences are ENHRY and SYGVKD. The CDR3 loop spans 14 amino acids. The V end was cut by 2 bases, the J end by 4 bases, with 11 bases between. CDR3 bases: TGTGCCATCAGTGAGCGACAGGACTCCTATGGCTACACCTTC. Amino acids: CAISERQDSYGYTF.

The V call is TRBV5-1, the J call TRBJ1-4, with 11 bases identical to TRBD1. The junction had 7 bases not matched to a gene; V was cut back by 5 bases and J by 7 bases. CDR1 SGHRS and CDR2 YFSETQ come from the germline V gene. The CDR3 totals 15 residues. The CDR3 loop reads CASSYSGTGGEKLFF. The CDR3 DNA sequence: TGCGCCAGCAGTTACTCCGGGACAGGGGGTGAAAAACTGTTTTTT.

This chain links TRBV11-2 with TRBJ1-3; D is unclear. V lost 1 base and J lost 4, with 11 bases in between. Germline CDR1 is SGHAT and CDR2 is FQNNGV. This CDR3 spans 15 amino acids. Here the CDR3 DNA reads TGTGCCAGCAGCTTAGGGGTACAGCCGGGAAACACCATATATTTT. Encoded protein: CASSLGVQPGNTIYF. Based on the CDR3 plus reference TRBV11-2 and TRBJ1-3, the full variable domain is EAGVAQSPRYKIIEKRQSVAFWCNPISGHATLYWYQQILGQGPKLLIQFQNNGVVDDSQLPKDRFSAERLKGVDSTLKIQPAKLEDSAVYLCASSLGVQPGNTIYFGEGSWLTVV.

This clone was detected only a few times. This rearrangement joins TRBV29-1 to TRBJ2-1; D perhaps matches TRBD2 (6 bases). CDR1 and CDR2 from the germline V gene are SQVTM and ANQGSEA. The germline V and J ends were trimmed by 4 bases and 2 bases, with 9 bases remaining between them. CDR3 size: 13 residues. The CDR3 sequence: CSVGAGTYNEQFF. CDR3 DNA sequence: TGCAGCGTTGGGGCGGGAACCTACAATGAGCAGTTCTTC.

Concerning this clone: No conserved phenylalanine or tryptophan ends this CDR3, so it is likely a read error. V is TRBV4-2 and J is TRBJ1-1; TRBD1 might be the D (5 bases). This CDR3 comprises 13 residues. Germline CDR1 and CDR2: LGHNA and YNFKEQ. Trimming left V 11 bases short and J 0 bases short, with 13 bases between. The CDR3 bases are TGTGCCTCCCTCAGGGATATGAACACTGAAGCTTTCCTT. Encoded protein: CASLRDMNTEAFL.

The chain recombines TRBV18 with TRBJ1-5; D perhaps matches TRBD1 (6 bases). The ends were cut back, 1 base at V and 4 bases at J, with 14 bases in the middle. This CDR3 is 16 amino acids long. The germline V gene has CDR1 KGHSH and CDR2 LQKENI. As DNA, the CDR3 is TGTGCCAGCTCACCACTTCGGGACAACGTTAATCAGCCCCAGCATTTT. Translating it yields CASSPLRDNVNQPQHF.